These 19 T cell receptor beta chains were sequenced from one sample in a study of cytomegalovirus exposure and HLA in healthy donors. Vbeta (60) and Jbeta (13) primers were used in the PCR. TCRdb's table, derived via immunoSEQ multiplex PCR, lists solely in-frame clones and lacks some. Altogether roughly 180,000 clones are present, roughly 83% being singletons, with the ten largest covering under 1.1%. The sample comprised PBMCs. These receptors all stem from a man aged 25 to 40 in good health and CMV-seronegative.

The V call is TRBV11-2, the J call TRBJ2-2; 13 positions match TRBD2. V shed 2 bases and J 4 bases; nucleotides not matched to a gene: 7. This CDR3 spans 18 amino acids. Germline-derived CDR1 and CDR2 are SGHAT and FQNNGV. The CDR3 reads CASSLTSGRVGRTGELFF. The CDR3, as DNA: TGTGCCAGCAGCTTAACTAGCGGGAGGGTCGGGCGCACCGGGGAGCTGTTTTTT.

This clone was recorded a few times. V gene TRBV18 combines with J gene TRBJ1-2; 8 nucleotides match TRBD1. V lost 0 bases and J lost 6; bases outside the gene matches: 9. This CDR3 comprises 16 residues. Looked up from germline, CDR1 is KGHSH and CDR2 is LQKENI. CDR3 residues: CASSPPFLPGGNGYTF. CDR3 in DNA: TGTGCCAGCTCACCACCCTTTCTTCCAGGGGGCAATGGCTACACCTTC.

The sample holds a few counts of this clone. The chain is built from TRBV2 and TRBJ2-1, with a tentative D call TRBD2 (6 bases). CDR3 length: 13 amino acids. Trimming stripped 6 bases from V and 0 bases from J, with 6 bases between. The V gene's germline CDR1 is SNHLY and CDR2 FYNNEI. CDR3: CASSGSSYNEQFF. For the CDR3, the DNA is TGTGCCAGCAGCGGGAGCTCCTACAATGAGCAGTTCTTC.

The CDR3 coding sequence is TGCAGCGTTGAAGGACAGGGGATCAATGAGCAGTTCTTC. Translated: CSVEGQGINEQFF. The rearrangement uses TRBV29-1 and TRBJ2-1, with TRBD1 identical over 8 bases. V lost 1 base and J lost 6; bases outside the gene matches: 2. Germline V CDR1 and CDR2: SQVTM, ANQGSEA. The CDR3 is 13 residues long.

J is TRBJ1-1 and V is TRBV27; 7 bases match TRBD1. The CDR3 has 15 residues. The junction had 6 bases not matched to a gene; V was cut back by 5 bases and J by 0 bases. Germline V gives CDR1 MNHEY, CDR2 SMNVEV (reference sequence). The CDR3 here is CASSPQQGMNTEAFF. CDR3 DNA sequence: TGTGCCAGCAGTCCTCAACAGGGGATGAACACTGAAGCTTTCTTT.

The CDR3 DNA reads TGCGCCAGCAGCTTTACTAGAGCTAGGGGGCAGGCAGATACGCAGTATTTT. This encodes CASSFTRARGQADTQYF. This chain connects TRBV4-1 to TRBJ2-3, with 7 bases lining up with TRBD1. Germline loops: CDR1 MGHRA, CDR2 YSYEKL. CDR3 length equals 17 residues. Losses at the gene ends were 5 bases for V and 4 bases for J; bases not matched to a gene: 15.

The CDR3 DNA reads as TGTGCCAGCAGCTTGGGAACATACAATGAGCAGTTCTTC. Translation gives CASSLGTYNEQFF. V and J are TRBV5-6 and TRBJ2-1; D not certain. Germline V gene lookup returns CDR1 SGHDT and CDR2 YYEEEE. The CDR3 is 13 residues long. V was clipped by 0 bases and J by 4 bases, with 5 bases between them.

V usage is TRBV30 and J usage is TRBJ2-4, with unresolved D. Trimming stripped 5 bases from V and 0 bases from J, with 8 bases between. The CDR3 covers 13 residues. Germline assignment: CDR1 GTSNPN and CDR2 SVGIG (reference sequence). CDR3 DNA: TGTGCCTGGGGTCAGGTAGCCAAAAACATTCAGTACTTC. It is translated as CAWGQVAKNIQYF.

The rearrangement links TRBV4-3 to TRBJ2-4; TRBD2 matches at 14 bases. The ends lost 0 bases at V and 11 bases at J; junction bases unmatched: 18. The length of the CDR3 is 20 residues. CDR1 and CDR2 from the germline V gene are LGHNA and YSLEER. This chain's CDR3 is CASSQDLWHMGLAGDGLQYF. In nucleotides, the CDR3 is TGCGCCAGCAGCCAAGATCTTTGGCACATGGGACTAGCGGGAGATGGCCTTCAGTACTTC.

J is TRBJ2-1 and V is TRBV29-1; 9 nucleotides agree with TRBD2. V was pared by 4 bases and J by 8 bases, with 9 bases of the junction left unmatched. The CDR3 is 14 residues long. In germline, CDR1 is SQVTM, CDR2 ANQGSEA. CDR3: CSVVLPLAGYEQFF. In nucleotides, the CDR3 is TGCAGCGTTGTCCTCCCCCTAGCGGGATATGAGCAGTTCTTC.

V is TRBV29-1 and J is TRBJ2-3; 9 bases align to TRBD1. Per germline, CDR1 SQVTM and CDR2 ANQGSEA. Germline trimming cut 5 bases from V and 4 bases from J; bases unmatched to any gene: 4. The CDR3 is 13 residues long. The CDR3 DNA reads TGCAGCGTTCAGGGACAGGGTTCAGATACGCAGTATTTT. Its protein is CSVQGQGSDTQYF.

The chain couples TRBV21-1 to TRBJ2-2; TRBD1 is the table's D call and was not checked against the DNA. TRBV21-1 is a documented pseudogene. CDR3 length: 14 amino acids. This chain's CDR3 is CASRTPANTGELFF. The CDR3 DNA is TGTGCCAGCAGGACACCAGCGAACACCGGGGAGCTGTTTTTT.

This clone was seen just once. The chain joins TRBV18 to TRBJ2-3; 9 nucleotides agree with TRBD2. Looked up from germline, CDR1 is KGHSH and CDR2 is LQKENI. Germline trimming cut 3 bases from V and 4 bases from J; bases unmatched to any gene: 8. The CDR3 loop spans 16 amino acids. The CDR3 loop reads CASSPLGGGGADTQYF. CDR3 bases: TGTGCCAGCTCACCTCTCGGCGGGGGGGGTGCAGATACGCAGTATTTT.

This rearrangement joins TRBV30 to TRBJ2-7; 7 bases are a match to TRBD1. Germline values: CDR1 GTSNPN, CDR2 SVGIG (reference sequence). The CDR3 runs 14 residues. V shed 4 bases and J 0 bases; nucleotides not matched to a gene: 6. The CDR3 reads CAWTTGQSSYEQYF. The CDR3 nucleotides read TGTGCCTGGACAACGGGACAGAGCTCCTACGAGCAGTACTTC.

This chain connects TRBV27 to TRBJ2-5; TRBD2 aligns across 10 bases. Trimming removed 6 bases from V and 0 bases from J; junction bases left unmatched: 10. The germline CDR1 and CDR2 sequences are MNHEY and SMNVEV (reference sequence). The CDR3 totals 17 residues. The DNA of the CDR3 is TGTGCCAGCAGACCCCGTAGCGGGGGGCCTAACCAAGAGACCCAGTACTTC. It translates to CASRPRSGGPNQETQYF.

The CDR3 DNA reads as TGTGCCAGCAGCCCGACAGGGACAGAGACCCAGTACTTC. Encoded protein: CASSPTGTETQYF. The chain carries TRBV4-2 and TRBJ2-5; TRBD1 aligns across 7 bases. The CDR3 is 13 residues long. V shed 4 bases and J 4 bases; nucleotides not matched to a gene: 3. The germline V gene has CDR1 LGHNA and CDR2 YNFKEQ.

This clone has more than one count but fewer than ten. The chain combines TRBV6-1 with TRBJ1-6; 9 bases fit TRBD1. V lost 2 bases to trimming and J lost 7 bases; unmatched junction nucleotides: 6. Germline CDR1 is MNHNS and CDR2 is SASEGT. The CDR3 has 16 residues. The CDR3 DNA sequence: TGTGCCAGCAGTGAATCGATAGGACAGGGGAATTCACCCCTCCACTTT. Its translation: CASSESIGQGNSPLHF.

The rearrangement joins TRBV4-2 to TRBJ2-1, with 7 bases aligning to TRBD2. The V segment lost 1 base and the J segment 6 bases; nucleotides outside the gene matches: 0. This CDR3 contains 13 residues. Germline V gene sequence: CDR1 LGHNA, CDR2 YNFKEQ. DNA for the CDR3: TGTGCCAGCAGCCAAGGGGGGGGCAATGAGCAGTTCTTC. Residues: CASSQGGGNEQFF.

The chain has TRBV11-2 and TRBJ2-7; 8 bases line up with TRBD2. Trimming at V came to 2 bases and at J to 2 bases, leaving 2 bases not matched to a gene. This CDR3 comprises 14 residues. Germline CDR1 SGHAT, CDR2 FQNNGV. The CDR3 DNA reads TGTGCCAGCAGCTTAAGCGGGGGTCCCTACGAGCAGTACTTC. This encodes CASSLSGGPYEQYF.